This section outlines one T cell receptor (beta chain) sequence together with its context. The CDR3 has 15 amino acids. CDR1 and CDR2 from the germline V gene are SGDLS and YYNGEE. Trimming stripped 4 bases from V and 8 bases from J, with 21 bases between. Assay: immunoSEQ multiplex PCR; the TCRdb copy retains only in-frame clones and omits some. Of under 150,000 clones detected, approximately 79% appear once; the ten largest clones hold roughly 2.9%. These data originate in a study of blood T cell repertoires in COVID-19. This receptor was identified in a woman aged 50 to 65 who had recovered from COVID-19. Sequenced sample: PBMCs or T cells enriched from blood (not recorded which). The genes are TRBV9 and TRBJ1-2, with D tentatively TRBD1 (6 bases). The CDR3 sequence is CASSPRSRDISGYTF. CDR3 in DNA: TGTGCCAGCAGCCCCCGGTCCCGGGACATCTCCGGCTACACCTTC. Variable domain in full (rest from reference TRBV9 and TRBJ1-2): DSGVTQTPKHLITATGQRVTLRCSPRSGDLSVYWYQQSLDQGLQFLIQYYNGEERAKGNILERFSAQQFPDLHSELNLSSLELGDSALYFCASSPRSRDISGYTFGSGTRLTVV.